This T cell receptor beta chain is from a study of beta chain features in type 1 diabetes. Regarding the study as a whole: Possibly, sequencing cDNA over-represented cells that had high TCR expression levels. Within each of all four CD4+ subsets, Type 1 diabetes patients had TCRB CDR3s that were moderately but significantly shorter.

Sequenced material consisted of expressed TCRB transcripts (all of the isolated RNA was reverse transcribed). Sequenced by immunoSEQ multiplex PCR; TCRdb stores in-frame clones only, minus some. This table holds about 15,000 clones, 69% found once. In regard to this clone: The antigen remains unidentified.

V lost 0 bases and J lost 5, with 8 bases in between. Germline V gives CDR1 KGHSH, CDR2 LQKENI. This CDR3 spans 13 amino acids. This clonotype was sampled from a man aged 25 to 40 with type 1 diabetes. The sample was Tregs from blood. The chain couples TRBV18 to TRBJ2-7; D is unresolved. Here the CDR3 reads CASSPPISHEQYF. The CDR3 DNA is TGTGCCAGCTCACCACCGATTAGCCACGAGCAGTACTTC.